A single sample gave rise to the 23 T cell receptor beta chains below, sequenced in a study of CD8 T cells in Susac syndrome (dated by TCRdb to the late 2010s). Libraries were constructed by the immunoSEQ multiplex PCR assay. RNA was extracted using the RNeasy kit, and 0.5 to 1 microgram was reverse transcribed with random hexamers. TCRdb passed the public sequencing reads through fastp at Q25 and MiXCR, retaining productive beta sequences. Each CDR3 protein gets just one entry, which takes the most common genes and DNA from the rows behind it. The sample profile shows about 90,000 distinct CDR3 sequences; 95% to 97% of them were found once. The ten most abundant clones make up around 0.62% of the sample. Sequencing was carried out using CD8+ T cells from PBMCs. Every receptor here comes from a human donor with Susac syndrome.

This rearrangement joins TRBV2 to TRBJ1-3; TRBD1 is a possible D gene (5 bases). The V end lost 4 bases, the J end lost 0 bases, and 19 bases lay between the germline ends. The CDR3 extends over 18 amino acids. CDR1 is SNHLY and CDR2 is FYNNEI in the germline V gene. CDR3 region: CASSAPGTDTYSGNTIYF. The DNA for the CDR3 is TGTGCCAGCAGTGCGCCCGGGACGGATACCTACTCTGGAAACACCATATATTTT.

The chain joins TRBV13 to TRBJ2-5; D may correspond to TRBD1 or TRBD2 (6 bases each). V was trimmed by 5 bases and J by 5 bases, leaving 18 bases between them. The CDR3 is made up of 15 amino acids. Germline values: CDR1 PRHDT, CDR2 FYEKMQ (reference sequence). The CDR3 DNA sequence: TGTGCCAGCAGCGCGAGGGGGGCAGGGTCGGAGACCCAGTACTTC. This encodes CASSARGAGSETQYF.

This chain joins TRBV18 and TRBJ2-3, with a possible D match to TRBD1 (6 bases). The ends were cut back, 3 bases at V and 1 base at J, with 14 bases in the middle. The CDR3 is made up of 16 amino acids. Germline assignment: CDR1 KGHSH and CDR2 LQKENI. The CDR3 DNA follows: TGTGCCAGCTCACCGAGGCTCCCAGGGGGCACAGATACGCAGTATTTT. This codes for CASSPRLPGGTDTQYF. The full variable domain, in which reference TRBV18 and TRBJ2-3 provide the parts outside the CDR3, is NAGVMQNPRHLVRRRGQEARLRCSPMKGHSHVYWYRQLPEEGLKFMVYLQKENIIDESGMPKERFSAEFPKEGPSILRIQQVVRGDSAAYFCASSPRLPGGTDTQYFGPGTRLTVL.

V gene TRBV20-1 combines with J gene TRBJ1-4; the match to TRBD1 covers 10 bases. Germline V gives CDR1 DFQATT, CDR2 SNEGSKA (reference sequence). The ends lost 2 bases at V and 10 bases at J; junction bases unmatched: 13. This CDR3 has 16 residues. The CDR3 DNA follows: TGCAGTGCTAGAAGACAGGGGGCCCTAATAAACCGAAAACTGTTTTTT. This translates into CSARRQGALINRKLFF.

The chain joins TRBV21-1 to TRBJ1-5; TRBD1, as called in the table, went unchecked against the DNA. TRBV21-1 is assigned pseudogene status. This CDR3 is 18 amino acids long. CDR3 nucleotides: TGTGCCAGCAGCAAATGCCATTACCGACAGGGGGGCAATCAGCCCCAGCATTTT. This sequence encodes CASSKCHYRQGGNQPQHF.

V and J are TRBV27 and TRBJ2-3, with 7 bases identical to TRBD1. J was trimmed by 6 bases and V by 7 bases; bases with no gene match: 7. CDR3 length: 13 amino acids. Germline loops: CDR1 MNHEY, CDR2 SMNVEV (reference sequence). CDR3 in amino acids: CASTTRGRDTQYF. CDR3 sequence (DNA): TGTGCCAGCACGACGAGGGGGCGCGATACGCAGTATTTT.

The CDR3 loop reads CASSYGTDTNTGELFF. The CDR3 region has the DNA TGTGCCAGCAGCTACGGGACAGATACTAACACCGGGGAGCTGTTTTTT. The J gene is TRBJ2-2, the V gene TRBV6-2 or TRBV6-3; 7 bases match TRBD1. The CDR3 contains 16 residues. The ends lost 6 bases at V and 2 bases at J; junction bases unmatched: 9. The germline V gene has CDR1 MNHEY and CDR2 SVGEGT.

The chain recombines TRBV3-1 with TRBJ2-7, with 8 bases lining up with TRBD1. J was trimmed by 5 bases and V by 4 bases; bases with no gene match: 7. This CDR3 region has 14 residues. The germline V gene encodes CDR1 LGHDT and CDR2 YNNKEL (reference sequence). The CDR3 DNA reads TGTGCCAGCAGCCTCGGACAGGGTGGGGACGAGCAGTACTTC. Amino acid sequence: CASSLGQGGDEQYF.

The chain combines TRBV6-5 with TRBJ2-6; D perhaps matches TRBD1 (6 bases). V was clipped by 5 bases and J by 1 base, with 9 bases between them. Germline CDR1 MNHEY, CDR2 SVGAGI. The CDR3 totals 15 residues. The CDR3 coding sequence is TGTGCCAGCAGTCACACAGGGTCTGGGGCCAACGTCCTGACTTTC. Amino acid sequence: CASSHTGSGANVLTF.

The V and J genes are TRBV19 and TRBJ2-6; a weak D match, TRBD1 (6 bases). The CDR3 runs 15 residues. The V and J ends lost 6 bases and 2 bases respectively, with 11 bases between them. The germline gives CDR1 LNHDA, CDR2 SQIVND (reference sequence). Here the CDR3 reads CASRQQGPGANVLTF. The CDR3 nucleotides read TGTGCCAGTAGACAACAGGGACCTGGGGCCAACGTCCTGACTTTC.

The V and J genes are TRBV30 and TRBJ2-7; D is tentatively TRBD1 or TRBD2 (5 bases each). The CDR3 consists of 14 residues. The V end was cut by 0 bases, the J end by 3 bases, with 12 bases between. CDR1 is GTSNPN, CDR2 SVGIG, per germline (reference sequence). The CDR3 sequence: CAWSVEWGNYEQYF. The CDR3 nucleotides are TGTGCCTGGAGTGTAGAATGGGGGAACTACGAGCAGTACTTC.

The chain recombines TRBV29-1 with TRBJ2-1; D possibly matches TRBD1 or TRBD2 (6 bases each). The CDR3 is made up of 11 amino acids. Germline V gene sequence: CDR1 SQVTM, CDR2 ANQGSEA. V was shortened by 6 bases and J by 6 bases, with 9 bases between the two germline ends. The DNA of the CDR3 is TGCAGCGTCGGGGGCCCCAATGAGCAGTTCTTC. Translating gives CSVGGPNEQFF.

This chain's CDR3 is CASSPSTGHETQYF. In DNA form, the CDR3 reads TGTGCCAGCAGCCCCTCAACAGGGCACGAGACCCAGTACTTC. The genes are TRBV7-3 and TRBJ2-5; D is possibly TRBD1 (6 bases). The CDR3 has 14 amino acids. V lost 5 bases, J lost 5 bases, and 15 bases lay in between. Germline CDR1 reads SGHTA; CDR2 reads FQGTGA.

V usage is TRBV30 and J usage is TRBJ2-3; TRBD2 matches at 10 bases. After removal of 3 bases from V and 5 bases from J, the junction contained 8 bases not matched to a gene. CDR3 length: 15 amino acids. CDR1 and CDR2 (germline): GTSNPN, SVGIG (reference sequence). CDR3 coding DNA: TGTGCCTGGAGCCTTAGCGGGGGGCCGTTAGATACGCAGTATTTT. Translation gives CAWSLSGGPLDTQYF. The whole variable domain, filled in from reference TRBV30 and TRBJ2-3, reads SQTIHQWPATLVQPVGSPLSLECTVEGTSNPNLYWYRQAAGRGLQLLFYSVGIGQISSEVPQNLSASRPQDRQFILSSKKLLLSDSGFYLCAWSLSGGPLDTQYFGPGTRLTVL.

A note on this clonotype: The germline gene is not matched at one end of the junction; a read error may be the cause. This rearrangement joins TRBV12-3 or TRBV12-4 to TRBJ2-2, with D possibly matching TRBD2 (7 bases). This CDR3 is 16 amino acids long. The CDR3 DNA reads TGTGCCAGCTGCCTTGGGGGGGGCTCGAAAACCGGGGAGCTGTTTTTT. Its translation: CASCLGGGSKTGELFF.

The chain carries TRBV6-5 and TRBJ1-2; the D is unclear. The CDR3 is 14 amino acids. The germline CDR1 and CDR2 sequences are MNHEY and SVGAGI. V was pared by 0 bases and J by 3 bases, with 8 bases between. The CDR3: CASSYSSRYYGYTF. The CDR3 nucleotides are TGTGCCAGCAGTTACTCGTCACGGTACTATGGCTACACCTTC.

This chain links TRBV28 with TRBJ2-1, with D unresolved. The CDR3 contains 13 residues. Germline CDR1 is MDHEN and CDR2 is SYDVKM. Trimming removed 6 bases from V and 2 bases from J, with 8 bases in between. CDR3 region: CASSSPAYNEQFF. CDR3 bases: TGTGCCAGCAGCAGCCCAGCCTACAATGAGCAGTTCTTC.

J is TRBJ2-2 and V is TRBV29-1, with 7 bases that match TRBD1. CDR1 is SQVTM, CDR2 ANQGSEA, per germline. Losses at the gene ends were 6 bases for V and 2 bases for J; bases not matched to a gene: 9. This CDR3 has 15 residues. The CDR3: CSVIPGTANTGELFF. CDR3 DNA: TGCAGCGTGATTCCCGGGACAGCAAACACCGGGGAGCTGTTTTTT.

The chain employs TRBV9 and TRBJ1-5; D is unresolved. This CDR3 is built from 14 residues. Germline assignment: CDR1 SGDLS and CDR2 YYNGEE. With 0 bases removed from V and 4 bases from J, the gap between germline ends came to 8 bases. This CDR3 is CASSVGGTNQPQHF. In nucleotides, the CDR3 is TGTGCCAGCAGCGTAGGTGGTACTAATCAGCCCCAGCATTTT.

This chain links TRBV6-1 with TRBJ2-3; 10 bases align to TRBD2. J gave up 1 base and V 6 bases, and 10 bases lay outside the gene matches. The CDR3 totals 17 residues. Germline loops: CDR1 MNHNS, CDR2 SASEGT. The CDR3 bases are TGTGCCAGCAGACGACAAGCGGGGGGGCCTGGCACAGATACGCAGTATTTT. Translation gives CASRRQAGGPGTDTQYF.

This sequence joins TRBV10-3 and TRBJ2-5; 9 nucleotides line up with TRBD2. From germline, CDR1 is ENHRY and CDR2 SYGVKD. The CDR3 runs 17 residues. With 3 bases clipped from V and 1 base from J, the junction kept 9 bases outside the gene matches. This chain's CDR3 is CAISDPSGIYPQETQYF. DNA for the CDR3: TGTGCCATCAGTGACCCTAGCGGGATATACCCCCAAGAGACCCAGTACTTC.

This clonotype has a single count. This chain connects TRBV12-3 or TRBV12-4 to TRBJ1-6; D is perhaps TRBD1 (6 bases). Trimming stripped 6 bases from V and 10 bases from J, with 10 bases between. This CDR3 comprises 12 residues. The chain's CDR3 is CASRTGLSPLHF. Here the CDR3 DNA reads TGTGCCAGCAGAACAGGGTTATCACCCCTCCACTTT.

This chain links TRBV20-1 with TRBJ1-5, with D perhaps matching TRBD1 (6 bases). Trimming shortened V by 0 bases and J by 3 bases, and 12 bases separated the two germline ends. The CDR3 is 15 amino acids. The germline V gene encodes CDR1 DFQATT and CDR2 SNEGSKA (reference sequence). The CDR3 reads CSAREGAGVNQPQHF. The CDR3 region has the DNA TGCAGTGCTAGAGAGGGGGCAGGGGTCAATCAGCCCCAGCATTTT.